Listed below are T cell receptor beta chains from one sample, sequenced in a study of response to subunit inactivated influenza vaccine. TCRdb recomputed calls from the RT-PCR reads with MiXCR, one row per CDR3 protein. Of about 830,000 distinct CDR3 sequences listed, about 18% are singletons. The starting material was PBMCs from blood, obtained about 5 days after vaccination. These receptors all come from a man aged 45-60 years who received an inactivated influenza vaccine. The CDR3 runs from the conserved cysteine through the conserved F or W. D genes are given only for firm matches. Clone size is stated in some rows and not others, as once, few, many or a class when expanded.

abundance: NA
d_gene: NA
j_gene: TRBJ2-7
v_gene: TRBV29-1
CDR3nt: TGCAGCGTGCCGGGACAACACTCCTACGAGCAGTACTTC
CDR3aa: CSVPGQHSYEQYF

abundance: few
d_gene: TRBD2
j_gene: TRBJ2-1
v_gene: TRBV2
CDR3nt: TGTGCCAGCAGGGGGTCCGGGGCGGGAGTCGTCTACAATGAGCAGTTCTTC
CDR3aa: CASRGSGAGVVYNEQFF

abundance: few
d_gene: TRBD2
j_gene: TRBJ2-2
v_gene: TRBV10-1
CDR3nt: TGCGCCAGCAGTGAGATTGGCGGGGGGCTCACCGGGGAGCTGTTTTTT
CDR3aa: CASSEIGGGLTGELFF

abundance: few
d_gene: NA
j_gene: TRBJ2-1
v_gene: TRBV24-1
CDR3nt: TGTGCCACCAGTGAAGGTGGAGGCGGCTCCTACAATGAGCAGTTCTTC
CDR3aa: CATSEGGGGSYNEQFF

abundance: few
d_gene: NA
j_gene: TRBJ1-5
v_gene: TRBV7-2
CDR3nt: TGTGCCAGCAGCTGCGCTCGGAGGACCGACTTCAATGGGCAGCCCCAGCATTTT
CDR3aa: CASSCARRTDFNGQPQHF

abundance: many
d_gene: NA
j_gene: TRBJ2-7
v_gene: TRBV20-1
CDR3nt: TGCAGTGCTGTCCCCCCATATCCTTACGAGCAGTACTTC
CDR3aa: CSAVPPYPYEQYF

abundance: NA
d_gene: TRBD1
j_gene: TRBJ2-1
v_gene: TRBV20-1
CDR3nt: TGCAGTGCTAGAGATTGGGGACAGGGGGGTGGGAATGAGCAGTTCTTC
CDR3aa: CSARDWGQGGGNEQFF

abundance: NA
d_gene: NA
j_gene: TRBJ2-7
v_gene: TRBV3-1
CDR3nt: TGTGCCAGCAGCCAAGAGAGGGCCTCCTACGAGCAGTACTTC
CDR3aa: CASSQERASYEQYF

abundance: many
d_gene: TRBD1
j_gene: TRBJ1-6
v_gene: TRBV7-2
CDR3nt: TGTGCCAGCAGCTTAGTCGGGACGGACAGGAGATCACCCCTCCACTTT
CDR3aa: CASSLVGTDRRSPLHF

abundance: NA
d_gene: TRBD1
j_gene: TRBJ1-2
v_gene: TRBV20-1
CDR3nt: TGCAGTGCTATCCGGTACCCGGGACAGGCCCACTATGGCTACACCTTC
CDR3aa: CSAIRYPGQAHYGYTF

abundance: many
d_gene: NA
j_gene: TRBJ1-1
v_gene: TRBV5-5
CDR3nt: TGTGCCAGCAGCCGCTTCGAGGGCACTGAAGCTTTCTTT
CDR3aa: CASSRFEGTEAFF

abundance: many
d_gene: NA
j_gene: TRBJ2-1
v_gene: TRBV28
CDR3nt: TGTGCCAGCAGCTCTATGGACTATCGGGTGATCAATGAGCAGTTCTTC
CDR3aa: CASSSMDYRVINEQFF

abundance: few
d_gene: TRBD1
j_gene: TRBJ1-3
v_gene: TRBV6-1
CDR3nt: TGTGCCAGCAGACGAACAGGGGACTCTGGAAACACCATATATTTT
CDR3aa: CASRRTGDSGNTIYF

abundance: few
d_gene: TRBD1
j_gene: TRBJ2-7
v_gene: TRBV28
CDR3nt: TGTGCCAGCAGTTCCACCCGGGACAGGGGGCGCGAGCAGTACTTC
CDR3aa: CASSSTRDRGREQYF

abundance: NA
d_gene: TRBD2
j_gene: TRBJ2-7
v_gene: TRBV5-1
CDR3nt: TGCGCCAGCAGCTTGGCTGGCGGGGGAACACGGGAGCAGTACTTC
CDR3aa: CASSLAGGGTREQYF

abundance: few
d_gene: NA
j_gene: TRBJ1-3
v_gene: TRBV5-1
CDR3nt: TGCGCCAGCAGCAGCGGGGACTCTGGAAACACCATATATTTT
CDR3aa: CASSSGDSGNTIYF

abundance: few
d_gene: NA
j_gene: TRBJ2-1
v_gene: TRBV5-6
CDR3nt: TGTGCCAGCAGCTTGCCTAGCTTCTACAATGAGCAGTTCTTC
CDR3aa: CASSLPSFYNEQFF

abundance: few
d_gene: NA
j_gene: TRBJ2-7
v_gene: TRBV18
CDR3nt: TGTGCCAGCTCACCAGATAATGGGGCAAAGGGAGGCGAGCAGTACTTC
CDR3aa: CASSPDNGAKGGEQYF

abundance: NA
d_gene: TRBD2
j_gene: TRBJ2-1
v_gene: TRBV6-1
CDR3nt: TGTGCCAGCAGTAGGTCGGGACTAGAGTCCCGCCAGCAGTTCTTC
CDR3aa: CASSRSGLESRQQFF

abundance: NA
d_gene: NA
j_gene: TRBJ1-1
v_gene: TRBV7-8
CDR3nt: TGTGCCAGCAGCTCCCTAGTGGCTGGGAACACTGAAGCTTTCTTT
CDR3aa: CASSSLVAGNTEAFF

abundance: NA
d_gene: NA
j_gene: TRBJ1-1
v_gene: TRBV4-1
CDR3nt: TGCGCCAGCAGCCGTACAGAGGTGGGGGGAGGCACTGAAGCTTTCTTT
CDR3aa: CASSRTEVGGGTEAFF

abundance: few
d_gene: NA
j_gene: TRBJ2-7
v_gene: TRBV20-1
CDR3nt: TGCAGTGCAACCCCGAGAGGGGACCGCTACGAGCAGTACTTC
CDR3aa: CSATPRGDRYEQYF

abundance: few
d_gene: TRBD2
j_gene: TRBJ2-7
v_gene: TRBV28
CDR3nt: TGTGCCAGCCGCCACCAGGGACTAGCGGGAGCCTACGAGCAGTACTTC
CDR3aa: CASRHQGLAGAYEQYF

abundance: NA
d_gene: NA
j_gene: TRBJ1-1
v_gene: TRBV4-3
CDR3nt: TGCGCCAGCAGCCAGGACGGACACCGTAACACTGAAGCTTTCTTT
CDR3aa: CASSQDGHRNTEAFF

abundance: NA
d_gene: NA
j_gene: TRBJ1-2
v_gene: TRBV12-3/TRBV12-4
CDR3nt: TGTGCCAGCAGTTTTCCAAGTTCAGGCAACTATGGCTACACCTTC
CDR3aa: CASSFPSSGNYGYTF

abundance: NA
d_gene: NA
j_gene: TRBJ2-3
v_gene: TRBV20-1
CDR3nt: TGCAGAGTGACCAGCACAGATACGCAGTATTTT
CDR3aa: CRVTSTDTQYF

abundance: few
d_gene: NA
j_gene: TRBJ2-7
v_gene: TRBV6-1
CDR3nt: TGTGCCAGCAGTGCGGACGGTGGCTCCTACGAGCAGTACTTC
CDR3aa: CASSADGGSYEQYF

abundance: many
d_gene: NA
j_gene: TRBJ1-1
v_gene: TRBV29-1
CDR3nt: TGCAGCGTTGATCCCGGGAACACTGAAGTTTTCTTT
CDR3aa: CSVDPGNTEVFF

abundance: few
d_gene: NA
j_gene: TRBJ1-1
v_gene: TRBV7-9
CDR3nt: TGTGCCAGCAGTACAGGACACACTGAAGCTTTCTTT
CDR3aa: CASSTGHTEAFF

abundance: few
d_gene: NA
j_gene: TRBJ2-1
v_gene: TRBV6-1
CDR3nt: TGTGCCAGCAGTGAATTGGGAGGGGGCCCGAATGAGCAGTTCTTC
CDR3aa: CASSELGGGPNEQFF

abundance: few
d_gene: TRBD2
j_gene: TRBJ2-1
v_gene: TRBV7-2
CDR3nt: TGTGCCAGCACCAATCCGGGACTACCACGAGGGCAGTTCTTC
CDR3aa: CASTNPGLPRGQFF

abundance: many
d_gene: NA
j_gene: TRBJ1-1
v_gene: TRBV6-5
CDR3nt: TGTGCCAGCAGTTACGGCCCGACAGGGAACACTGAAGCTTTCTTT
CDR3aa: CASSYGPTGNTEAFF

abundance: NA
d_gene: TRBD1
j_gene: TRBJ2-2
v_gene: TRBV5-1
CDR3nt: TGCGCCAGCAGACCCAGACAGGGCGGTGGCACCGGGGAGCTGTTTTTT
CDR3aa: CASRPRQGGGTGELFF

abundance: NA
d_gene: NA
j_gene: TRBJ1-1
v_gene: TRBV7-9
CDR3nt: TGTGCCAGCAGCCCTTCTCAGAACACTGAAGCTTTCTTT
CDR3aa: CASSPSQNTEAFF

abundance: few
d_gene: NA
j_gene: TRBJ2-4
v_gene: TRBV12-3/TRBV12-4
CDR3nt: TGTGCCAGCAGTTTAGACGGTGTAGCCAAAAACATTCAGTACTTC
CDR3aa: CASSLDGVAKNIQYF

abundance: NA
d_gene: NA
j_gene: TRBJ1-6
v_gene: TRBV7-9
CDR3nt: TGTGCCAGCAGCTTTTTTCGGGGGGCGTCACGGTCACCCCTCCACTTT
CDR3aa: CASSFFRGASRSPLHF

abundance: once
d_gene: NA
j_gene: TRBJ2-5
v_gene: TRBV2
CDR3nt: TGTGCCAGCAGTGTGGGTCTACCCAGAGAGACCCAGTACTTC
CDR3aa: CASSVGLPRETQYF

abundance: few
d_gene: TRBD2
j_gene: TRBJ2-1
v_gene: TRBV7-9
CDR3nt: TGTGCCAGCAGCTGGGGACTAGCGGTTTACAATGAGCAGTTCTTC
CDR3aa: CASSWGLAVYNEQFF

abundance: NA
d_gene: NA
j_gene: TRBJ1-2
v_gene: TRBV7-2
CDR3nt: TGTGCCAGCAGCTTAGGGACTTACCCATATGGCTACACCTTC
CDR3aa: CASSLGTYPYGYTF

abundance: many
d_gene: NA
j_gene: TRBJ1-2
v_gene: TRBV6-2/TRBV6-3
CDR3nt: TGTGCCAGCAGAGAGACAGTCGGTGGCTACACCTTC
CDR3aa: CASRETVGGYTF

abundance: NA
d_gene: TRBD1
j_gene: TRBJ1-5
v_gene: TRBV6-2/TRBV6-3
CDR3nt: TGTGCCAGCGGGACAGGGGGGAATCAGCCCCAGCATTTT
CDR3aa: CASGTGGNQPQHF

abundance: few
d_gene: NA
j_gene: TRBJ2-3
v_gene: TRBV28
CDR3nt: TGTGCCAGCAGTTCCGTGACGGTTGCGCAGTATTTT
CDR3aa: CASSSVTVAQYF

abundance: NA
d_gene: TRBD1
j_gene: TRBJ2-7
v_gene: TRBV12-3/TRBV12-4
CDR3nt: TGTGCCAGCAGTTTAGAAGGACAGGGGGACCACGAGCAGTACTTC
CDR3aa: CASSLEGQGDHEQYF

abundance: NA
d_gene: NA
j_gene: TRBJ2-7
v_gene: TRBV20-1
CDR3nt: TGCAGTGCTTGGGGGGTGGATACAACCCACTCCTACGAGCAGTACTTC
CDR3aa: CSAWGVDTTHSYEQYF

abundance: few
d_gene: TRBD2
j_gene: TRBJ2-1
v_gene: TRBV12-3/TRBV12-4
CDR3nt: TGTGCCACCGGGGGGTTTAATGAGCAGTTCTTC
CDR3aa: CATGGFNEQFF

abundance: NA
d_gene: TRBD1
j_gene: TRBJ2-3
v_gene: TRBV24-1
CDR3nt: TGTGCCACCAGTGATCCAGGACAGGGGGCATCTTTGTATACGCAGTATTTT
CDR3aa: CATSDPGQGASLYTQYF

abundance: NA
d_gene: TRBD2
j_gene: TRBJ2-1
v_gene: TRBV7-9
CDR3nt: TGTGCCAGCAGCTCTATCCTAGCGGGAGCCTACAATGAGCAGTTCTTC
CDR3aa: CASSSILAGAYNEQFF

abundance: few
d_gene: TRBD1
j_gene: TRBJ1-1
v_gene: TRBV6-1
CDR3nt: TGTGCCAGCAGACGGGACAGGGGAAACCCCTGGAACACTGAAGCTTTCTTT
CDR3aa: CASRRDRGNPWNTEAFF

abundance: many
d_gene: NA
j_gene: TRBJ2-7
v_gene: TRBV20-1
CDR3nt: TGCAGTGCGCCCGGGGCATGGGACGAGCAGTACTTC
CDR3aa: CSAPGAWDEQYF

abundance: NA
d_gene: TRBD1
j_gene: TRBJ1-1
v_gene: TRBV5-6
CDR3nt: TGTGCCAGCAGCTTGCCGGGACAGGGGGCGTGGAACACTGAAGCTTTCTTT
CDR3aa: CASSLPGQGAWNTEAFF

abundance: few
d_gene: NA
j_gene: TRBJ1-4
v_gene: TRBV28
CDR3nt: TGTGCCAGCAGTTTCCTACTCTCGGGGGTGGATGAAAAACTGTTTTTT
CDR3aa: CASSFLLSGVDEKLFF

abundance: NA
d_gene: TRBD1
j_gene: TRBJ1-2
v_gene: TRBV20-1
CDR3nt: TGCAGTGCTAGAGATCCGTTAAGCGCTAGGGACAGAGCGATCTTTAACTATGGCTACACCTTC
CDR3aa: CSARDPLSARDRAIFNYGYTF

abundance: NA
d_gene: NA
j_gene: TRBJ1-2
v_gene: TRBV12-3/TRBV12-4
CDR3nt: TGTGCCAGCAGTTTTTTGCTGGACAACTATGGCTACACCTTC
CDR3aa: CASSFLLDNYGYTF

abundance: NA
d_gene: NA
j_gene: TRBJ2-3
v_gene: TRBV3-1
CDR3nt: TGTGCCAGCAGCCAAGATCAGACGGAAGATACGCAGTATTTT
CDR3aa: CASSQDQTEDTQYF